This TCR beta chain was documented in a study of shared clonotypes between healthy human individuals. The CDR3 is made up of 14 amino acids. V was clipped by 5 bases and J by 5 bases, with 12 bases between them. Germline values: CDR1 MNHNS, CDR2 SASEGT. Repertoires were generated with immunoSEQ multiplex PCR, while TCRdb's copy carries only in-frame clones and drops some. The data show roughly 1,500,000 clones, 98% seen once. The gene calls are TRBV6-1 and TRBJ2-2; TRBD1 is a possible D gene (6 bases). The sequencing input was naive CD4+ T cells sorted from blood. Subset given: CD45RA+ positively selected. The receptor comes from a young man in good health. The chain's CDR3 is CASSSTGLTGELFF. The CDR3 DNA sequence: TGTGCCAGCAGTTCTACAGGGTTGACCGGGGAGCTGTTTTTT.